This T cell receptor (beta chain) was profiled in a study of T cells after yellow fever vaccination. For the study at large: It was SMART-Seq v4 Ultra Low Input that prepared the fractions with low cell numbers.

This clonotype turned up a few times. What it recognizes is unknown. Whole-study findings and limits: Any FACS-sorted repertoire could hold abundant clonotypes that contaminate it from the bulk population. Researchers noted that a small share of clonotypes showed up in both CD4 and CD8 compartments.

V was trimmed by 3 bases and J by 4 bases, leaving 18 bases between them. The CDR3 is 16 residues long. The germline gives CDR1 MNHEY, CDR2 SMNVEV (reference sequence). Researchers made TCR cDNA using 5'RACE template switching, and this step added a universal primer site and UMIs. TCRdb fed the 5' RACE reads into MiXCR, producing one record per CDR3 protein. The profile covers approximately 69,000 distinct CDR3 sequences, with about 6% appearing a single time and under 2.5% taken by the ten largest. Here the sequenced sample was CD4+ T cells sorted from PBMCs, taken roughly 15 days after the first yellow fever vaccination. The V gene is TRBV27, the J gene TRBJ1-1; D is perhaps TRBD1 (5 bases). The source of this sequence is a man younger than 35 who received the YFV17D yellow fever vaccine. The CDR3 region has the DNA TGTGCCAGCAGTTTCCCCTCGGGACCCCGGGCCACTGAAGCTTTCTTT. It yields the protein CASSFPSGPRATEAFF.